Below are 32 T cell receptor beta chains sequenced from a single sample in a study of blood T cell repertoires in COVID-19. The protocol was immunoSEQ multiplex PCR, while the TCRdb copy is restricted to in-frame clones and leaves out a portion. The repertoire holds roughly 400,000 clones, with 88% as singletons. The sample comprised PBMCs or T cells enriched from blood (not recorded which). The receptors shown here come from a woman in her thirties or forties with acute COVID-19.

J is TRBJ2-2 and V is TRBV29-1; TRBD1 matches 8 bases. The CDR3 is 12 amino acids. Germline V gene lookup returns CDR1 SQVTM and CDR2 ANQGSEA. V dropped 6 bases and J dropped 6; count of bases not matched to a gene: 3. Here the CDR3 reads CSVRQGPGELFF. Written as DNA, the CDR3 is TGCAGCGTGCGACAGGGGCCCGGGGAGCTGTTTTTT.

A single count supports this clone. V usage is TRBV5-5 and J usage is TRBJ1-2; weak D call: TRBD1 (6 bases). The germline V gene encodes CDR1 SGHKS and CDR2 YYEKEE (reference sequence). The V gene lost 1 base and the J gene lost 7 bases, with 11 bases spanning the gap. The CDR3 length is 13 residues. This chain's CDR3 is CASSLLTGAGYTF. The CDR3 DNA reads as TGTGCCAGCAGCTTGCTGACAGGAGCTGGCTACACCTTC.

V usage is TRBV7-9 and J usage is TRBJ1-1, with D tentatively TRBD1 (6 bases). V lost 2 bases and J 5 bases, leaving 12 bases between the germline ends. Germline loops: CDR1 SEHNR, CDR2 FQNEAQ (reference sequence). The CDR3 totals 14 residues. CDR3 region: CASSLFEGGTEAFF. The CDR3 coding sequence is TGTGCCAGCAGCTTATTCGAGGGGGGGACTGAAGCTTTCTTT.

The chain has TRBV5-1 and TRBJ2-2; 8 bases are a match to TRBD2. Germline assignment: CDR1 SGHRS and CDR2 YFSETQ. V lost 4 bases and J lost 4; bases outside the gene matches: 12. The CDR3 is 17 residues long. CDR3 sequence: CASSLLPGLGGTGELFF. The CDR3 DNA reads TGCGCCAGCAGCCTACTGCCGGGACTAGGTGGCACCGGGGAGCTGTTTTTT.

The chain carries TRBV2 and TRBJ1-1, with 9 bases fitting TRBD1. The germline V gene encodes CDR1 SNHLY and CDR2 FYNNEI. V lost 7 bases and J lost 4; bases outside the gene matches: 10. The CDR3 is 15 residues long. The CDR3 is CASIEREGQGTEAFF. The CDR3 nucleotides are TGTGCCAGCATAGAGCGAGAGGGACAGGGCACTGAAGCTTTCTTT.

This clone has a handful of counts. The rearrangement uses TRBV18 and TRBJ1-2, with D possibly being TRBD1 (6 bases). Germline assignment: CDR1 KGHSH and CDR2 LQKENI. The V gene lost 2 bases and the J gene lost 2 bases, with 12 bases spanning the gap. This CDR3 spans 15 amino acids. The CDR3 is CASSPASTGNYGYTF. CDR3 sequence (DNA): TGTGCCAGCTCACCAGCCTCGACAGGAAACTATGGCTACACCTTC.

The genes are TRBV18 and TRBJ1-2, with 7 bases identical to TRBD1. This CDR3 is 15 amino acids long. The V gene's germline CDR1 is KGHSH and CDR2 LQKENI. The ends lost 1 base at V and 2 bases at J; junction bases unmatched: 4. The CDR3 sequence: CASSPRDSINYGYTF. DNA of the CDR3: TGTGCCAGCTCACCACGGGACAGCATCAACTATGGCTACACCTTC.

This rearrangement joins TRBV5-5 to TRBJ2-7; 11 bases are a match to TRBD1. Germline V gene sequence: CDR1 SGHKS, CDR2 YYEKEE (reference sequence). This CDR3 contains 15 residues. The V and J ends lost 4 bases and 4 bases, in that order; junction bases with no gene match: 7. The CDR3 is CASSRGQGAQYEQYF. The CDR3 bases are TGTGCCAGCAGCCGAGGACAGGGGGCGCAGTACGAGCAGTACTTC.

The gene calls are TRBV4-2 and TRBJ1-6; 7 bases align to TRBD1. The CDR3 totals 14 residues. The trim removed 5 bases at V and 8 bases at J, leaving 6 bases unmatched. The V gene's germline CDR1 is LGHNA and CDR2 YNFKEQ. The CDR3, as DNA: TGTGCCAGCAGCTTGACAGGGCGGGATTCACCCCTCCACTTT. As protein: CASSLTGRDSPLHF.

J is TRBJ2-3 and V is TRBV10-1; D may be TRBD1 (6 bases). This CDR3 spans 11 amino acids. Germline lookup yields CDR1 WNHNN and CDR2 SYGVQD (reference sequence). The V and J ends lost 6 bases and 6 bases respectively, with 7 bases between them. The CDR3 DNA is TGCGCCAGCAGAGGGGGTGATACGCAGTATTTT. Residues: CASRGGDTQYF.

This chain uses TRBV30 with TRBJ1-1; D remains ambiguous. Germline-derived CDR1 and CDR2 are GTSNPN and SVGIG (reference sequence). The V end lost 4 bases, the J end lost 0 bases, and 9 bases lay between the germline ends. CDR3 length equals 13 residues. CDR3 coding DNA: TGTGCCTGGAATCAGGTTATGAACACTGAAGCTTTCTTT. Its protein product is CAWNQVMNTEAFF. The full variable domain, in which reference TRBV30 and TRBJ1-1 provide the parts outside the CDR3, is SQTIHQWPATLVQPVGSPLSLECTVEGTSNPNLYWYRQAAGRGLQLLFYSVGIGQISSEVPQNLSASRPQDRQFILSSKKLLLSDSGFYLCAWNQVMNTEAFFGQGTRLTVV.

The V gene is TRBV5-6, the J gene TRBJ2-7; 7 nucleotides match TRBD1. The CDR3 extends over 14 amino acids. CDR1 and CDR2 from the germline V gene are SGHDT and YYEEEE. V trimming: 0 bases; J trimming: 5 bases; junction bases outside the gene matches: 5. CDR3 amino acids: CASSLVGQSNEQYF. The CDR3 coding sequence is TGTGCCAGCAGCTTGGTGGGACAGTCTAACGAGCAGTACTTC.

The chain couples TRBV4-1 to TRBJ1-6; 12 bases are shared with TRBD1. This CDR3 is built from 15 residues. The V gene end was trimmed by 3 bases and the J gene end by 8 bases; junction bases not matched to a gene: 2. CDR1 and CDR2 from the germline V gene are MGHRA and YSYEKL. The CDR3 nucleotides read TGCGCCAGCAGCCAGAGGGACAGGGGGCATTCACCCCTCCACTTT. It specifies CASSQRDRGHSPLHF.

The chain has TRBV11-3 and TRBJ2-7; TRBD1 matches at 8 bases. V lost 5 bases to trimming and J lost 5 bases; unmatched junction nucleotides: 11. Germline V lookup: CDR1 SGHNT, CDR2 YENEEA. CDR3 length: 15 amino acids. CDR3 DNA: TGTGCCAGCAGCCCCCGACAGGGGTTGAGCCACGAGCAGTACTTC. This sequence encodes CASSPRQGLSHEQYF.

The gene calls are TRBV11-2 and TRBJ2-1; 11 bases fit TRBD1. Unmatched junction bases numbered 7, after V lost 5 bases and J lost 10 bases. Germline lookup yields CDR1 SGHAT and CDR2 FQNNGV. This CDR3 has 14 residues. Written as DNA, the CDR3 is TGTGCCAGCAGCCCCGGACAGGGGGCTTGGGAGCAGTTCTTC. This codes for CASSPGQGAWEQFF.

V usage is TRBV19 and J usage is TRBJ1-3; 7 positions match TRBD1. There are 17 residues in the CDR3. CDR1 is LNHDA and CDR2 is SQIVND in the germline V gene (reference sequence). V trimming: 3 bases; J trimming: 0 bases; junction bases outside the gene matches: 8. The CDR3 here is CASSIEGTVTSGNTIYF. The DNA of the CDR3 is TGTGCCAGTAGTATTGAAGGGACAGTCACCTCTGGAAACACCATATATTTT.

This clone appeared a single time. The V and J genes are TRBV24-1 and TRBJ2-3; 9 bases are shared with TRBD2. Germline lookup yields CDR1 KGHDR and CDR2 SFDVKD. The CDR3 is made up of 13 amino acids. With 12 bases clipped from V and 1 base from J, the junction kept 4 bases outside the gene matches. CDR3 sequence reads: CAAKRGGTDTQYF. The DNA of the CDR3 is TGTGCCGCGAAGCGGGGGGGCACAGATACGCAGTATTTT.

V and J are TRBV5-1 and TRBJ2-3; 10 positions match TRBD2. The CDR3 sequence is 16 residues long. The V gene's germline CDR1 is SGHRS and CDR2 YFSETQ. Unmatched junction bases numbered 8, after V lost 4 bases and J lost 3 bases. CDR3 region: CASSPFSGGNTDTQYF. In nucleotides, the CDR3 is TGCGCCAGCAGCCCCTTTAGCGGGGGGAATACAGATACGCAGTATTTT.

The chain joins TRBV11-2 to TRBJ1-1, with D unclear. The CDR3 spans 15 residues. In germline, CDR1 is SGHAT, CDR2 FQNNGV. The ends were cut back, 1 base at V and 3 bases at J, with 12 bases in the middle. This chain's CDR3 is CASSLGPGVDTEAFF. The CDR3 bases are TGTGCCAGCAGCTTAGGTCCCGGTGTCGACACTGAAGCTTTCTTT.

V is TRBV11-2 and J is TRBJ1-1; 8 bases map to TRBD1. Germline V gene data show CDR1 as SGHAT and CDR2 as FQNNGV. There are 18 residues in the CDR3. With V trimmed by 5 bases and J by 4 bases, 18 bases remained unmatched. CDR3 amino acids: CASSPDTRGRGLGTEAFF. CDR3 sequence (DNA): TGTGCCAGCAGCCCAGATACCCGGGGCAGGGGGCTGGGCACTGAAGCTTTCTTT.

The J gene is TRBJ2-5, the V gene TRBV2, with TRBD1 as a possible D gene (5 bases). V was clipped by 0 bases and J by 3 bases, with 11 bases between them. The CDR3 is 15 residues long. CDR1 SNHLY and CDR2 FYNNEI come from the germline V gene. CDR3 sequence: CASSEALRQKETQYF. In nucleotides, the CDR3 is TGTGCCAGCAGTGAAGCGCTTAGACAGAAAGAGACCCAGTACTTC.

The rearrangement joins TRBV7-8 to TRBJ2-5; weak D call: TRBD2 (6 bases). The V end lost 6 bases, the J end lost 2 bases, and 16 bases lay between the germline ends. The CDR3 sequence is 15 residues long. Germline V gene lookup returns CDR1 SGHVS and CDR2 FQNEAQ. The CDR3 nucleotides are TGTGCCAGCAGTAATACCGAGGGAGGACAAGAGACCCAGTACTTC. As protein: CASSNTEGGQETQYF.

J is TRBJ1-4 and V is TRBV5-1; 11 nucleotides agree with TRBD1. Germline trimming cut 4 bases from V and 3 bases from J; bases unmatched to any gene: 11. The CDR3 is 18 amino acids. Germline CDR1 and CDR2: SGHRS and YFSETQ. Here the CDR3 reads CASSTGTGGIRANEKLFF. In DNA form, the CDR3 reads TGCGCCAGCAGCACCGGGACAGGGGGAATAAGGGCTAATGAAAAACTGTTTTTT.

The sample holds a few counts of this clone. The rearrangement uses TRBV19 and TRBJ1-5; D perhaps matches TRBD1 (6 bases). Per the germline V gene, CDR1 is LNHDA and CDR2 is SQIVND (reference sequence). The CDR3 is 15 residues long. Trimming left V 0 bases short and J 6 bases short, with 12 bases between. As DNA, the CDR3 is TGTGCCAGTAGTATAGATGGGGGGGCGTTTCAGCCCCAGCATTTT. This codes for CASSIDGGAFQPQHF.

CDR3 sequence: CASSLTGKRFNEQFF. The CDR3 DNA follows: TGTGCCAGCAGCCTGACAGGGAAGCGGTTCAATGAGCAGTTCTTC. The rearrangement joins TRBV7-9 to TRBJ2-1, with 7 bases matching TRBD1. There are 15 residues in the CDR3. After removal of 5 bases from V and 6 bases from J, the junction contained 10 bases not matched to a gene. CDR1 and CDR2 from the germline V gene are SEHNR and FQNEAQ (reference sequence).

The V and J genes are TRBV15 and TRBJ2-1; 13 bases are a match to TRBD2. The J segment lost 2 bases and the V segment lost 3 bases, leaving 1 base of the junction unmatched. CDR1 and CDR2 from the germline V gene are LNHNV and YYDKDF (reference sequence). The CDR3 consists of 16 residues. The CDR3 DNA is TGTGCCACCAGCAGGGGACTAGCGGGGACCTACAATGAGCAGTTCTTC. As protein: CATSRGLAGTYNEQFF.

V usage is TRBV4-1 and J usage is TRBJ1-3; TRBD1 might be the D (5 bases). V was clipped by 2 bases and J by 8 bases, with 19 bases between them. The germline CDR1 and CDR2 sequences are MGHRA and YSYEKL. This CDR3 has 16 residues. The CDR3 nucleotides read TGCGCCAGCAGCCAACCTAGTAGGGGTCTCGTCCACACCATATATTTT. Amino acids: CASSQPSRGLVHTIYF.

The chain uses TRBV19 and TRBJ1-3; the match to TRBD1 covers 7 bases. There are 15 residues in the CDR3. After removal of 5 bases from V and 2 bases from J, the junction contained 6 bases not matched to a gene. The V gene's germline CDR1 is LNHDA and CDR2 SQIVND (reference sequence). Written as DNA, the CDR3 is TGTGCCAGTAGTCGCACAGGGGATCCTGGAAACACCATATATTTT. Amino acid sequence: CASSRTGDPGNTIYF. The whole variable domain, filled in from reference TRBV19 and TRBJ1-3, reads DGGITQSPKYLFRKEGQNVTLSCEQNLNHDAMYWYRQDPGQGLRLIYYSQIVNDFQKGDIAEGYSVSREKKESFPLTVTSAQKNPTAFYLCASSRTGDPGNTIYFGEGSWLTVV.

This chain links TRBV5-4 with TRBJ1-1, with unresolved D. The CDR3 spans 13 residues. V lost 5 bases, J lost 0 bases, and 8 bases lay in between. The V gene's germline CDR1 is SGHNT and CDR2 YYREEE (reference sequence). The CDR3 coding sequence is TGTGCCAGCAGAAGAACGGTGAACACTGAAGCTTTCTTT. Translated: CASRRTVNTEAFF.

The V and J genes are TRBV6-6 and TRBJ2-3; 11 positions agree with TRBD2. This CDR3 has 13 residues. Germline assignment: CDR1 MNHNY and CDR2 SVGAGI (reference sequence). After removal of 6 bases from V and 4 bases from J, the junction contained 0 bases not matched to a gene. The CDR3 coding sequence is TGTGCCAGCAGGACTAGCGGGGCAGATACGCAGTATTTT. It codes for CASRTSGADTQYF.

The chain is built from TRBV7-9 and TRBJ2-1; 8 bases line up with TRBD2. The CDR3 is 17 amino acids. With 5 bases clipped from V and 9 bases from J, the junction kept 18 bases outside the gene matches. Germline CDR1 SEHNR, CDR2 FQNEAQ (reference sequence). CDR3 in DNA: TGTGCCAGCAGCCCCTCTATCCCGGGACTAGGCCGGGGTGAGCAGTTCTTC. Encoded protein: CASSPSIPGLGRGEQFF.

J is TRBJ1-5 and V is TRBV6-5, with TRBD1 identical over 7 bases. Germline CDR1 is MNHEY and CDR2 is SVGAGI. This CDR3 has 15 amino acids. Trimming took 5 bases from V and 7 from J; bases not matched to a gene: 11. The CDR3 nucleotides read TGTGCCAGCAGTCCCCTAGGAGGGGGCGAACAGCCCCAGCATTTT. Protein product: CASSPLGGGEQPQHF.